The rows below give T cell receptor beta chains drawn from one sample of a study of blood T cell repertoires in COVID-19. The data were produced by immunoSEQ multiplex PCR, yet TCRdb's version contains in-frame clones alone and is incomplete. The sample carries 100,000 to 150,000 clones, approximately 71% recorded once. Sequenced: peripheral blood. These TCRs come from a human donor in a cohort sampled during active COVID-19. CDR3s include the opening cysteine and the closing phenylalanine or tryptophan. Fields, in order: J gene, D gene, clone size, V gene, CDR3 protein, CDR3 DNA. D genes are given only for firm matches. Not every row has a clone size; where given, it reads once, few, many or a size class.

TRBJ2-5	NA	NA	TRBV5-4	CASSLGGRTEETQYF	TGTGCCAGCAGCTTGGGGGGACGGACAGAAGAGACCCAGTACTTC
TRBJ2-7	NA	NA	TRBV6-1	CASSEVSTYYEQYF	TGTGCCAGCAGTGAAGTGTCCACCTACTACGAGCAGTACTTC
TRBJ1-4	NA	NA	TRBV15	CATRELLETATNEKLFF	TGTGCCACCAGGGAACTCCTAGAGACCGCAACTAATGAAAAACTGTTTTTT
TRBJ2-7	NA	NA	TRBV5-4	CASSYHGEQYF	TGTGCCAGCAGTTATCACGGCGAGCAGTACTTC
TRBJ2-7	TRBD2	once	TRBV11-2	CASSLGAGGPGEQYF	TGTGCCAGCAGCTTAGGTGCGGGAGGGCCTGGAGAGCAGTACTTC
TRBJ2-6	NA	few	TRBV30	CAWSVVIGPYRAGANVLTF	TGTGCCTGGAGTGTAGTCATAGGTCCGTACAGGGCCGGGGCCAACGTCCTGACTTTC
TRBJ2-1	TRBD2	NA	TRBV5-1	CASSPGTSGRGNEQFF	TGCGCCAGCAGCCCCGGGACTAGCGGGAGAGGGAATGAGCAGTTCTTC
TRBJ2-7	NA	NA	TRBV6-5	CASYSGNEQYF	TGTGCCAGCTACTCCGGGAACGAGCAGTACTTC
TRBJ2-7	NA	NA	TRBV28	CASSGRGSSYEQYF	TGTGCCAGCAGTGGCAGGGGAAGCTCCTACGAGCAGTACTTC
TRBJ1-6	TRBD1	few	TRBV27	CASSLLPGQGRSPLHF	TGTGCCAGCAGCCTCCTCCCGGGACAGGGGAGATCACCCCTCCACTTT
TRBJ2-7	NA	NA	TRBV6-6	CASREGLIYEQYF	TGTGCCAGCAGAGAGGGTCTAATCTACGAGCAGTACTTC
TRBJ1-2	NA	NA	TRBV5-1	CASSLAGVYGYTF	TGCGCCAGCAGCTTGGCAGGGGTGTATGGCTACACCTTC
TRBJ1-2	NA	NA	TRBV19	CASSIQQRGYTF	TGTGCCAGTAGTATACAACAGCGGGGCTACACCTTC
TRBJ1-2	NA	NA	TRBV28	CASSFPRPGRGYTF	TGTGCCAGCAGTTTCCCCCGCCCCGGGAGGGGCTACACCTTC
TRBJ2-1	NA	NA	TRBV11-3	CASSVSSTGNEQFF	TGTGCCAGCAGCGTTTCTAGCACGGGCAATGAGCAGTTCTTC
TRBJ2-7	NA	few	TRBV19	CASADSVHEQYF	TGTGCCAGTGCGGACTCGGTCCACGAGCAGTACTTC